Presented here are 15 T cell receptor beta chains from one specimen sequenced in a study of Ad26.COV2.S vaccination and SARS-CoV-2 variants. TCRdb's copy holds only in-frame clones and misses some; the assay was immunoSEQ multiplex PCR. Among under 500,000 clones listed, approximately 90% were seen once. The treatment here: around 19 received Ad26.COV2.S at low or high dose, single or two shots; several received placebo; per-sample allocation not given. Day 63 after the first injection of vaccine or placebo was the sampling time. The sequences come from peripheral blood, collected in a trial of Ad26.COV2.S vaccine versus placebo. The source of these receptors is a person aged 18-65 years who received the Ad26.COV2.S COVID-19 vaccine or a placebo.

The J gene is TRBJ1-2, the V gene TRBV2, with D unresolved. The CDR3 runs to 16 residues. V was shortened by 10 bases and J by 1 base, with 22 bases between the two germline ends. Germline assignment: CDR1 SNHLY and CDR2 FYNNEI. The CDR3 DNA reads as TGTGCCATCACCACCGCCGCGGCAGCCGTTAACTATGGCTACACCTTC. Its translation is CAITTAAAAVNYGYTF.

This rearrangement joins TRBV3-1 (or the pseudogene TRBV3-2) to TRBJ2-7; TRBD1 is a possible D gene (6 bases). The CDR3 is 16 residues long. The germline CDR1 and CDR2 sequences are LGHDT and YNNKEL (reference sequence). Trimming cost V 0 bases and J 3 bases, with 15 bases left between them. Here the CDR3 reads CASSQDQLGRGYEQYF. In DNA, the CDR3 is TGTGCCAGCAGCCAAGATCAGTTGGGCAGGGGCTACGAGCAGTACTTC.

J is TRBJ2-7 and V is TRBV6-2 or TRBV6-3, with D maybe TRBD1 (6 bases). V gave up 2 bases and J gave up 3 bases, with 8 bases separating them. This CDR3 region has 13 residues. Germline V gene lookup returns CDR1 MNHEY and CDR2 SVGEGT. CDR3: CASSYRDNYEQYF. CDR3 nucleotide sequence: TGTGCCAGCAGTTACCGGGACAACTACGAGCAGTACTTC.

The V and J genes are TRBV19 and TRBJ2-7; TRBD1 aligns across 9 bases. J lost 1 base, V lost 4 bases, and 5 bases had no gene match. The CDR3 extends over 15 amino acids. Germline V gene sequence: CDR1 LNHDA, CDR2 SQIVND (reference sequence). Here the CDR3 reads CASSTGQGLSYEQYF. The CDR3 DNA sequence: TGTGCCAGTAGTACCGGACAGGGGCTTTCCTACGAGCAGTACTTC.

The chain couples TRBV27 to TRBJ1-5; 10 bases fit TRBD1. Germline V gene lookup returns CDR1 MNHEY and CDR2 SMNVEV (reference sequence). V was pared by 9 bases and J by 0 bases, with 5 bases of the junction left unmatched. CDR3 size: 15 residues. The CDR3 spells CASRQGAFSNQPQHF. CDR3 DNA sequence: TGTGCCAGTCGACAGGGGGCTTTTAGCAATCAGCCCCAGCATTTT.

This chain joins TRBV6-5 and TRBJ1-1, with TRBD1 identical over 8 bases. Germline trimming cut 5 bases from V and 0 bases from J; bases unmatched to any gene: 5. Germline V gene data show CDR1 as MNHEY and CDR2 as SVGAGI. CDR3 size: 15 residues. The CDR3 region has the DNA TGTGCCAGCAGTATGACAGGGGTGGTGAACACTGAAGCTTTCTTT. Protein: CASSMTGVVNTEAFF.

V and J are TRBV6-5 and TRBJ2-7; weak D call: TRBD1 (6 bases). The CDR3 loop spans 13 amino acids. The germline V and J ends were trimmed by 5 bases and 1 base, with 9 bases remaining between them. The germline V gene encodes CDR1 MNHEY and CDR2 SVGAGI. CDR3 DNA sequence: TGTGCCAGCAGTCCAGGGGATTCCTACGAGCAGTACTTC. Encoded protein: CASSPGDSYEQYF.

The genes are TRBV6-5 and TRBJ2-5; no reliable D call. This CDR3 contains 15 residues. The germline V gene encodes CDR1 MNHEY and CDR2 SVGAGI. V gave up 4 bases and J gave up 2 bases, with 14 bases separating them. The CDR3 spells CASSSTSGEQETQYF. DNA of the CDR3: TGTGCCAGCAGTTCTACTTCTGGGGAACAAGAGACCCAGTACTTC.

This chain uses TRBV6-1 with TRBJ1-2; D might be TRBD1 (6 bases). The CDR3 contains 14 residues. Germline CDR1 and CDR2: MNHNS and SASEGT. V lost 6 bases to trimming and J lost 6 bases, with 17 bases between them. This CDR3 is CASRQQGSDDGYTF. The CDR3 DNA reads TGTGCCAGCAGGCAACAGGGAAGCGATGATGGCTACACCTTC.

This chain links TRBV6-5 with TRBJ2-7; D gene unclear. The CDR3 length is 13 residues. Germline V lookup: CDR1 MNHEY, CDR2 SVGAGI. V was trimmed by 0 bases and J by 6 bases, leaving 9 bases between them. The CDR3 bases are TGTGCCAGCAGTTACTCTGAAGCTAGCGAGCAGTACTTC. Its protein is CASSYSEASEQYF.

V usage is TRBV12-3 or TRBV12-4 and J usage is TRBJ2-1, with D tentatively TRBD1 or TRBD2 (5 bases each). Deletions cut 7 bases from V and 6 bases from J, with 7 bases between. The CDR3 consists of 11 residues. The CDR3 region has the DNA TGTGCCAGCACCGGGGCCAATGAGCAGTTCTTC. Translating gives CASTGANEQFF.

Note on this clone: Additional DNA sequences in this sample encode the identical CDR3. V and J are TRBV5-1 and TRBJ2-7; 9 nucleotides match TRBD1. This CDR3 spans 15 amino acids. The ends lost 0 bases at V and 4 bases at J; junction bases unmatched: 5. Germline lookup yields CDR1 SGHRS and CDR2 YFSETQ. In DNA, the CDR3 is TGCGCCAGCAGCTTGGGGGGACAGGGAAATTACGAGCAGTACTTC. It codes for CASSLGGQGNYEQYF.

Note on this clone: The same CDR3 can be traced to other DNA sequences in this sample. The chain links TRBV27 to TRBJ2-3; D unclear. CDR3 length equals 11 residues. Per germline, CDR1 MNHEY and CDR2 SMNVEV (reference sequence). V was pared by 3 bases and J by 6 bases, with 4 bases between. The CDR3 DNA follows: TGTGCCAGCAGTTTTGGCGATACGCAGTATTTT. This encodes CASSFGDTQYF.

V gene TRBV28 combines with J gene TRBJ1-6; D remains ambiguous. Germline loops: CDR1 MDHEN, CDR2 SYDVKM. V gave up 3 bases and J gave up 10 bases, with 16 bases separating them. CDR3 length: 15 amino acids. The CDR3 DNA reads as TGTGCCAGCAGTTTCATAGGCGCGGTTGAGTCACCCCTCCACTTT. Residues: CASSFIGAVESPLHF. The variable domain in full, completed from reference TRBV28 and TRBJ1-6, reads DVKVTQSSRYLVKRTGEKVFLECVQDMDHENMFWYRQDPGLGLRLIYFSYDVKMKEKGDIPEGYSVSREKKERFSLILESASTNQTSMYLCASSFIGAVESPLHFGNGTRLTVT.

This chain uses TRBV4-1 with TRBJ1-4, with 8 bases matching TRBD1. The CDR3 contains 16 residues. Germline-derived CDR1 and CDR2 are MGHRA and YSYEKL. Losses at the gene ends were 0 bases for V and 8 bases for J; bases not matched to a gene: 8. The CDR3 nucleotides read TGCGCCAGCAGCCAAGATGGGCCAGGGGGCGAGGAAAAACTGTTTTTT. Protein sequence: CASSQDGPGGEEKLFF.